This TCR beta chain was profiled in a study of OX40 agonist ivuxolimab in advanced cancers. Findings and limits, study-wide: Expanded clones were, on average, more numerous among CD8+ T cells than CD4+.

The protocol was immunoSEQ multiplex PCR, while the TCRdb copy is restricted to in-frame clones and leaves out a portion. The data contain about 62,000 clones, roughly 78% of them seen just once; the ten biggest clones take up about a tenth. Trimming at V came to 0 bases and at J to 7 bases, leaving 10 bases not matched to a gene. The CDR3 has 17 residues. Germline values: CDR1 SGHDN, CDR2 FVKESK. Points on this clone: The antigen remains unidentified.

This receptor was obtained from an adult with an advanced solid tumor such as melanoma, head and neck, liver or kidney cancer. Sample: CD4+ or CD8+ T cells sorted from blood, taken in a trial of the OX40 agonist ivuxolimab. V and J are TRBV14 and TRBJ2-1; 9 nucleotides align to TRBD2. The CDR3: CASSQELGGGAWNEQFF. CDR3 sequence (DNA): TGTGCCAGCAGCCAAGAATTGGGCGGGGGGGCCTGGAATGAGCAGTTCTTC.